Detailed here is one T cell receptor beta chain. As yet, its antigen is unknown. This record comes from a study of cytomegalovirus exposure and HLA in healthy donors. General study findings and limits: Segments of the TCR beta V type were, in most cases, productive about 90% or about 30% of the time in an earlier analysis. Most TCRs appeared rarely, but some public TCRs recurred in many donors. In terms of immune exposure information, only CMV serostatus was available. Later analysis associated a missense DCLRE1C variant with TCR beta V- and J-gene trimming.

The PCR contained 60 Vbeta and 13 Jbeta primers. Assay used: immunoSEQ multiplex PCR; TCRdb lists only in-frame clones, some missing. The sample records some 90,000 clones, about 80% being singletons. The V end was cut by 2 bases, the J end by 7 bases, with 15 bases between. CDR3 length: 15 amino acids. Germline V gene sequence: CDR1 SGHTA, CDR2 FQGNSA. Sequences were obtained from PBMCs. The chain is built from TRBV7-2 and TRBJ1-5, with D possibly matching TRBD1 (6 bases). This receptor was obtained from a human donor in good health. CDR3 nucleotides: TGTGCCAGCAGCTTATCCATGAACAGGGTCCAGCCCCAGCATTTT. It encodes CASSLSMNRVQPQHF.